This T cell receptor (beta chain) appears in the sequencing data of a study of T cells in women clearing cervical HPV infection. V dropped 5 bases and J dropped 4 bases, with 9 bases sitting between them. There are 13 residues in the CDR3. From germline, CDR1 is SGHNT and CDR2 YENEEA. TCRdb keeps only in-frame clones here, not all; method: immunoSEQ multiplex PCR. This sample contains about 48,000 clones. To note about this clone: From the germline J gene comes the end of the CDR3, since the read stops 3 residues before it.

The TCR was taken from a woman between 18 and 75 years old with a cervical HPV16 infection that either progressed to CIN3+ or cleared (not recorded which). This chain uses TRBV11-3 with TRBJ1-3; perhaps TRBD1 as D (6 bases). Material: blood buffy coat. The DNA read from the CDR3 is TGTGCCAGCAGCCGAAGGGGGGGAAACACC. The encoded protein is CASSRRGGNT. The entire CDR3 protein is CASSRRGGNTIYF.